What follows is one T cell receptor (beta chain) and its context. No antigen is known for it. Germline CDR1 KGHSH, CDR2 LQKENI. The CDR3 sequence is 17 residues long. Trimming took 1 base from V and 1 from J, leaving 14 bases between them. Repertoires were generated with immunoSEQ multiplex PCR, while TCRdb's copy carries only in-frame clones and drops some. The sample consists of tens of thousands of clones, around nine tenths of them appearing once. The data were obtained in a study of cytomegalovirus exposure and HLA in healthy donors. Study in general: In a later analysis, it was reported that the 120 or so validation repertoires had been produced on the same platform as the 550 to 700 repertoires belonging to the first cohort. Study-wide findings and caveats: The authors listed about 170 TCR beta chains as cytomegalovirus-associated. In vitro testing confirmed a few CMV-associated chains as specific for CMV antigens.

The rearrangement links TRBV18 to TRBJ1-3, with unresolved D. The sequence derives from a woman aged 18-35 years in good health and CMV-seropositive. Sequenced sample: PBMCs. CDR3 sequence reads: CASSPRMAVPSGNTIYF. The CDR3 DNA is TGTGCCAGCTCACCACGCATGGCAGTTCCATCTGGAAACACCATATATTTT.